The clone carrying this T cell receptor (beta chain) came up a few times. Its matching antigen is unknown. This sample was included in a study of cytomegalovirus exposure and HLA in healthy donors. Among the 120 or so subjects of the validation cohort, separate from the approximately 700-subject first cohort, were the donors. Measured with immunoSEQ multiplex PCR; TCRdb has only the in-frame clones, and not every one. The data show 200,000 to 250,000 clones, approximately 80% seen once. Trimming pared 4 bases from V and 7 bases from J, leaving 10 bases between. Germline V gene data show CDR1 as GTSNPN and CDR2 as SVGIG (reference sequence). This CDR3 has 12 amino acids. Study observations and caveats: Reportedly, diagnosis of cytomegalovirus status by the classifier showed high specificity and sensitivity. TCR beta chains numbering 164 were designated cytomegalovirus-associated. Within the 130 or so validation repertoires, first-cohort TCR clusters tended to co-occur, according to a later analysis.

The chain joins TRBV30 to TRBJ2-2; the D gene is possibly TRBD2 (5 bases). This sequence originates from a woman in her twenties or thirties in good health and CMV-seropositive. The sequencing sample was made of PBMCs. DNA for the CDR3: TGTGCCTGGACCGGAGGCGGCGGGGAGCTGTTTTTT. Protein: CAWTGGGGELFF.